One TCR beta chain is described in this entry. It has no known antigen specificity. Base quality data are lacking; no much larger clone is found one base away. In light of the paper, this sample's time point label describes: baseline before first vaccination. The treatment or condition label corresponds to: meningococcal conjugate vaccine given as trial control. The vaccinee samples were drawn from two UK trials, COV001 and COV002, one of which was a single-blind randomized controlled phase 2/3 trial testing AZD1222 (ChAdOx1 nCoV-19) in healthy adults. For TCRbeta chain sequencing, PBMC samples from trial participants were taken at day 0 and at day 28 after the second dose. The CDR3 regions of human TCRbeta chains were analyzed by immunosequencing. Per the source publication's procedure: TCRs in the repertoires were matched against a reference library of SARS-CoV-2-specific TCRs that had been generated with the MIRA antigen-specificity platform. Breadth meant the fraction of unique TCRs that were SARS-CoV-2-associated, whereas depth meant the fraction of total T cells that were SARS-CoV-2-associated. Using the MIRA data, every spike-specific TCR was mapped to the spike region that the TCR reacted to and assigned to either a CD4 or a CD8 class. Log10-transformed breadth and depth values were compared by one-way ANOVA with Sidak's multiple comparisons tests. TCRdb stores this immuneACCESS table with in-frame sequences only. Part of the clones is absent; in the studies checked, under half of the shortfall reflects unresolved V genes, and no reason is known for the rest. V and J calls and clone size are those listed in that table; D and trimming were worked out from the DNA. This sample lists about 120,000 clones; roughly 88% were detected once. Roughly 4.4% of the sample rests with the top ten.

The CDR3 measures 16 amino acids from cysteine to phenylalanine. The kept DNA is CDR3 alone, 48 bases in frame from the first base. V is pared back by 1 base and J by 3 bases, with 10 bases lying between the germline termini. Via the germline V gene, CDR1 is MNHEY and CDR2 SVGAGI. The record originates from a study of T cell responses to AZD1222 COVID-19 vaccine (dated by TCRdb to about 2021). In the study overall: A total of under 250 trial participants underwent TCR sequencing, of whom roughly 210 had received two doses of AZD1222 and about 25 had received two doses of the MenACWY control vaccine. Trial participants were enrolled into age subgroups of 18-55, 56-69 and 70-plus years, which contained about 150, 28 and 57 TCR-sequenced participants, respectively. Study-level results and caveats: Reportedly, almost half of the unique spike-specific TCRs recognized epitopes lying outside the regions that are mutated in the B.1.351 and B.1.1.7 variants. Participants were mostly white British and included more females than males, and it was suggested by the authors that clonal diversity may have been underestimated. CD4 TCRs associated with the vaccine covered the entire spike protein, and the dominant responses were in regions 160-218 and 743-854. Conclusions about previously exposed vaccinees are limited because only six or seven AZD1222 recipients were SARS-CoV-2 seropositive at baseline. Because no samples from the day 14 peak response were available, repertoires could be characterized only after the peak T cell response. In the small 56-69-year group, the increase in depth fell short of significance, most likely because of low power. After two AZD1222 doses, both the breadth and the depth of spike-specific TCRs were significantly higher than at day 0 and than in MenACWY recipients.

The chain couples TRBV6-5 to TRBJ1-6; the D gene is perhaps TRBD1, from 5 matching bases. Material: peripheral blood, obtained on day 0 of MenACWY control vaccination. The TCR sequence derives from an adult in good health. CDR3 reads: CASSYFRELYNSPLHF. The sequence in DNA is TGTGCCAGCAGTTACTTCAGGGAGCTCTATAATTCACCCCTCCACTTT.